This T cell receptor beta chain was sequenced during a study of T cell responses to AZD1222 COVID-19 vaccine. The CDR3 sequence is 12 residues long. The V end was cut by 5 bases, the J end by 5 bases, with 9 bases between. Germline loops: CDR1 SGHAT, CDR2 FQNNGV. Assay used: immunoSEQ multiplex PCR; TCRdb lists only in-frame clones, some missing. The sample shows 150,000 or so clones, approximately 95% of them seen only once. This TCR was sampled from an adult in good health. V and J are TRBV11-2 and TRBJ1-2; D is undetermined. This specimen consisted of peripheral blood, obtained on day 0 of MenACWY control vaccination. Here the CDR3 reads CASSTGPYGYTF. CDR3 nucleotides: TGTGCCAGCAGCACCGGGCCATATGGCTACACCTTC.